This TCR beta chain came from a study of control samples from healthy donors and cancer patients. Clones were sequenced by immunoSEQ multiplex PCR, and TCRdb holds only the in-frame ones, with some missing. In the table there are about 130,000 clones, over 90% of which are singletons. The CDR3 spans 14 residues. The germline V gene encodes CDR1 SSHAT and CDR2 FNYEAQ (reference sequence). Trimming shortened V by 1 base and J by 2 bases, and 8 bases separated the two germline ends. The TCR originated in a man between 60 and 70 years old with colorectal cancer. The sequencing input was PBMCs. This rearrangement joins TRBV7-7 to TRBJ2-5; D is possibly TRBD2 (5 bases). The CDR3 sequence: CASSLVTGQETQYF. The DNA of the CDR3 is TGTGCCAGCAGCTTAGTGACGGGGCAAGAGACCCAGTACTTC.